One sample yielded the 20 T cell receptor beta chains listed below, sequenced in a study of blood T cells in healthy people across ages. A second PCR of 7 to 11 cycles used a sample-barcoded 5' primer and a J-beta primer mix. TCRdb called the 5' RACE reads again in MiXCR, with one record for every CDR3 protein. Of approximately 600,000 distinct CDR3 sequences in the sample, roughly 58% were seen once. Sequences were obtained from blood. These receptors came from a man aged 55 to 70 in good health.

The V gene is TRBV3-1, the J gene TRBJ1-2; tentative D call: TRBD1 (5 bases). CDR3 size: 14 residues. Germline V lookup: CDR1 LGHDT, CDR2 YNNKEL (reference sequence). Trimming left V 1 base short and J 7 bases short, with 13 bases between. The CDR3 nucleotides read TGTGCCAGCAGCCAAGGTACCTACGGGGCTGGCTACACCTTC. Its protein product is CASSQGTYGAGYTF.

The chain has TRBV5-1 and TRBJ2-1, with D perhaps matching TRBD1 or TRBD2 (5 bases each). Germline loops: CDR1 SGHRS, CDR2 YFSETQ. The CDR3 consists of 15 residues. The germline V and J ends were trimmed by 0 bases and 7 bases, with 14 bases remaining between them. The DNA of the CDR3 is TGCGCCAGCAGCTTGGGCGACACTGGGGGAAATGAGCAGTTCTTC. Translating it yields CASSLGDTGGNEQFF. The full variable domain, its missing parts supplied by reference TRBV5-1 and TRBJ2-1, is KAGVTQTPRYLIKTRGQQVTLSCSPISGHRSVSWYQQTPGQGLQFLFEYFSETQRNKGNFPGRFSGRQFSNSRSEMNVSTLELGDSALYLCASSLGDTGGNEQFFGPGTRLTVL.

This clonotype was seen a few times. This clone may be a read error of a much larger clone one base away. V is TRBV12-3 or TRBV12-4 and J is TRBJ2-6; D remains ambiguous. The CDR3 loop spans 13 amino acids. V lost 8 bases and J 4 bases, leaving 9 bases between the germline ends. For the CDR3, the DNA is TGTGCCAGCTTAGGGTCCGGGGCCAACGTCCTGACTTTC. It is translated as CASLGSGANVLTF.

This clonotype was found many times. This sequence joins TRBV10-3 and TRBJ1-6; D gene ambiguous. Germline assignment: CDR1 ENHRY and CDR2 SYGVKD. With 0 bases removed from V and 7 bases from J, the gap between germline ends came to 7 bases. The CDR3 is 14 residues long. CDR3 protein: CAISESEENSPLHF. CDR3 bases: TGTGCCATCAGTGAGTCGGAGGAGAATTCACCCCTCCACTTT.

This chain links TRBV5-1 with TRBJ2-3, with 7 bases lining up with TRBD1. The germline gives CDR1 SGHRS, CDR2 YFSETQ. The V and J ends lost 3 bases and 2 bases, in that order; junction bases with no gene match: 9. There are 16 residues in the CDR3. CDR3 in amino acids: CASSYGQVGNTDTQYF. Written as DNA, the CDR3 is TGCGCCAGCAGCTACGGACAGGTTGGAAACACAGATACGCAGTATTTT.

This clonotype was observed a few times. This rearrangement joins TRBV25-1 to TRBJ2-1, with D unclear. V lost 6 bases, J lost 0 bases, and 3 bases lay in between. CDR3 length equals 12 residues. Germline V gene data show CDR1 as MGHDK and CDR2 as SYGVNS. This CDR3 is CASSFSYNEQFF. DNA for the CDR3: TGTGCCAGCAGCTTCTCCTACAATGAGCAGTTCTTC.

This clonotype occurred once. V and J are TRBV3-1 and TRBJ1-2, with D perhaps matching TRBD1 (5 bases). There are 16 residues in the CDR3. CDR1 is LGHDT, CDR2 YNNKEL, per germline (reference sequence). Deletions cut 0 bases from V and 6 bases from J, with 17 bases between. In nucleotides, the CDR3 is TGTGCCAGCAGCCAAGATGACGGGGCATCACGTCATGGCTACACCTTC. Translation: CASSQDDGASRHGYTF.

The chain employs TRBV5-1 and TRBJ2-1; TRBD1 matches at 10 bases. Trimming took 1 base from V and 8 from J; bases not matched to a gene: 12. From germline, CDR1 is SGHRS and CDR2 YFSETQ. This CDR3 is built from 17 residues. CDR3 sequence (DNA): TGCGCCAGCAGCTTGTTACCACCGACAGGGGGCTCGGATGAGCAGTTCTTC. Amino acids: CASSLLPPTGGSDEQFF.

This clonotype was seen a handful of times. The V and J genes are TRBV2 and TRBJ1-5; no firm D call. The CDR3 length is 14 residues. Germline V gene sequence: CDR1 SNHLY, CDR2 FYNNEI. Trimming removed 3 bases at V and 0 bases at J, with 6 bases between. This chain's CDR3 is CASSESYSNQPQHF. The CDR3 bases are TGTGCCAGCAGTGAGTCATATAGCAATCAGCCCCAGCATTTT.

The chain is built from TRBV20-1 and TRBJ2-7, with D perhaps TRBD1 or TRBD2 (6 bases each). Trimming took 7 bases from V and 4 from J, leaving 17 bases between them. In germline, CDR1 is DFQATT, CDR2 SNEGSKA (reference sequence). CDR3 length: 13 amino acids. CDR3 in DNA: TGCAGTGTCAGGGGTGCGGGGAGGTACGAGCAGTACTTC. It encodes CSVRGAGRYEQYF.

This clonotype was observed a few times. This rearrangement joins TRBV28 to TRBJ2-5, with D perhaps matching TRBD2 (6 bases). Germline V gene lookup returns CDR1 MDHEN and CDR2 SYDVKM. V lost 7 bases to trimming and J lost 4 bases, with 13 bases between them. This CDR3 spans 13 amino acids. CDR3 coding DNA: TGTGCCAGCAACGGGGGTGGCGTAGAGACCCAGTACTTC. It yields the protein CASNGGGVETQYF.

The rearrangement joins TRBV5-1 to TRBJ2-5, with a tentative D call TRBD1 (5 bases). Gene TRBJ2-7 matches the end of the DNA better, so the J call may be wrong. Germline V gene data show CDR1 as SGHRS and CDR2 as YFSETQ. The CDR3 runs 13 residues. This CDR3 is CASSRRQSYEQYF. CDR3 nucleotide sequence: TGCGCCAGCAGCCGTAGACAGTCCTACGAGCAGTACTTC.

A note on this clonotype: Germline and junction disagree at one end, which may indicate a read error. J is TRBJ2-7 and V is TRBV6-1; 10 positions agree with TRBD2. This CDR3 has 15 residues. Germline-derived CDR1 and CDR2 are MNHNS and SASEGT. The CDR3 sequence: CASIEAGGLHHEQYF. The DNA for the CDR3 is TGTGCCAGCATTGAAGCGGGGGGGCTCCACCACGAGCAGTACTTC.

The V call is TRBV15, the J call TRBJ2-5, with unresolved D. CDR3 length: 14 residues. V lost 5 bases and J 5 bases, leaving 15 bases between the germline ends. Germline CDR1 is LNHNV and CDR2 is YYDKDF (reference sequence). The CDR3 spells CATSRASVTETQYF. CDR3 sequence (DNA): TGTGCCACCAGCCGAGCAAGCGTAACGGAGACCCAGTACTTC.

The rearrangement uses TRBV4-1 and TRBJ2-5; 7 nucleotides align to TRBD2. The CDR3 runs 15 residues. Trimming removed 5 bases from V and 1 base from J; junction bases left unmatched: 7. From germline, CDR1 is MGHRA and CDR2 YSYEKL. The CDR3, as DNA: TGCGCCAGCAGCGCGTATGGGGGGGGCCAAGAGACCCAGTACTTC. The encoded protein is CASSAYGGGQETQYF.

This clonotype occurred a few times. The J gene is TRBJ2-5, the V gene TRBV6-5; 10 positions match TRBD1. The germline V gene encodes CDR1 MNHEY and CDR2 SVGAGI. V shed 2 bases and J 6 bases; nucleotides not matched to a gene: 3. CDR3 length equals 14 residues. CDR3 protein: CASSYGQGVKTQYF. The CDR3 DNA reads as TGTGCCAGCAGTTACGGACAGGGGGTCAAGACCCAGTACTTC.

Notes on this clonotype: Just one base apart from a much larger clone, this may be a read error. This chain's CDR3 is CASLPAGDSAWAFF. In DNA, the CDR3 is TGTGCCAGCTTACCGGCCGGGGACTCCGCCTGGGCTTTCTTT. The chain recombines TRBV18 with TRBJ1-1; a weak D match, TRBD1 (5 bases). The V end was cut by 7 bases, the J end by 11 bases, with 23 bases between. CDR3 size: 14 residues. Looked up from germline, CDR1 is KGHSH and CDR2 is LQKENI.

This sequence joins TRBV6-6 and TRBJ1-1; D is possibly TRBD1 (6 bases). CDR1 and CDR2 (germline): MNHNY, SVGAGI (reference sequence). The CDR3 loop spans 14 amino acids. The V and J ends lost 7 bases and 8 bases respectively, with 20 bases between them. CDR3 sequence: CASTNPDSKNEAFF. The CDR3 nucleotides are TGTGCCAGCACTAACCCGGACAGCAAGAACGAAGCTTTCTTT.

This clonotype came up many times. The V and J genes are TRBV12-3 or TRBV12-4 and TRBJ2-1, with TRBD2 matching 12 bases. V was pared by 0 bases and J by 2 bases, with 8 bases of the junction left unmatched. CDR3 length equals 19 residues. The DNA for the CDR3 is TGTGCCAGCAGTTTAGCGCCTTCGCCTAGCGGGGGGGCCTACAATGAGCAGTTCTTC. This translates into CASSLAPSPSGGAYNEQFF.

This clonotype has just a few counts. This chain uses TRBV4-2 with TRBJ1-1, with D hard to call. Germline CDR1 LGHNA, CDR2 YNFKEQ. CDR3 length: 14 amino acids. V shed 3 bases and J shed 9 bases, with 17 bases lying between them. CDR3 loop: CASSQDAMPPKAFF. The CDR3 coding sequence is TGTGCCAGCAGCCAGGACGCCATGCCCCCGAAAGCTTTCTTT.